This T cell receptor (beta chain) was identified in a study of OX40 agonist ivuxolimab in advanced cancers. Study in general: Patients undergoing dose escalation presented with hepatocellular carcinoma, melanoma, renal cell or head and neck cancer.

V gave up 3 bases and J gave up 1 base; unmatched junction bases: 3. Germline V lookup: CDR1 SEHNR, CDR2 FQNEAQ (reference sequence). The CDR3 extends over 17 amino acids. TCRdb's table, derived via immunoSEQ multiplex PCR, lists solely in-frame clones and lacks some. The sample lists about 100,000 clones, just over 90% occurring once. V gene TRBV7-9 combines with J gene TRBJ2-3, with 14 bases aligning to TRBD2. The material sequenced was CD4+ or CD8+ T cells sorted from blood, taken in a trial of the OX40 agonist ivuxolimab. This clonotype was obtained from an adult with an advanced solid tumor such as melanoma, head and neck, liver or kidney cancer. DNA of the CDR3: TGTGCCAGCAGCTTGGGACTAGCGGGAGTGGGCACAGATACGCAGTATTTT. Its protein is CASSLGLAGVGTDTQYF.